The text below deals with one TCR beta chain. This sample is drawn from a study of blood T cell repertoires in COVID-19. About the research overall: COVID-19 samples from acute and convalescent phases originated in the United States, Italy and Spain.

In germline, CDR1 is KGHSH, CDR2 LQKENI. Between the trimmed V and J ends, which lost 2 bases and 5 bases, there was a span of 21 bases. CDR3 length equals 17 residues. In the original processing: Amplified reference gene primers provided the basis for estimating nucleated cell counts. Assay used: immunoSEQ multiplex PCR; TCRdb lists only in-frame clones, some missing. That table supplies the V and J calls and clone size; D and trimming were determined from the DNA. The table lists some 220,000 clones, around 84% of them singletons. Sequencing was performed on peripheral blood. The source is a woman of 80 years or more with active or convalescent COVID-19. This chain connects TRBV18 to TRBJ1-2, with D maybe TRBD1 (6 bases). CDR3 amino acids: CASSPVSEGGGSYGYTF. CDR3 DNA: TGTGCCAGCTCACCAGTCTCTGAGGGTGGGGGCTCTTATGGCTACACCTTC.